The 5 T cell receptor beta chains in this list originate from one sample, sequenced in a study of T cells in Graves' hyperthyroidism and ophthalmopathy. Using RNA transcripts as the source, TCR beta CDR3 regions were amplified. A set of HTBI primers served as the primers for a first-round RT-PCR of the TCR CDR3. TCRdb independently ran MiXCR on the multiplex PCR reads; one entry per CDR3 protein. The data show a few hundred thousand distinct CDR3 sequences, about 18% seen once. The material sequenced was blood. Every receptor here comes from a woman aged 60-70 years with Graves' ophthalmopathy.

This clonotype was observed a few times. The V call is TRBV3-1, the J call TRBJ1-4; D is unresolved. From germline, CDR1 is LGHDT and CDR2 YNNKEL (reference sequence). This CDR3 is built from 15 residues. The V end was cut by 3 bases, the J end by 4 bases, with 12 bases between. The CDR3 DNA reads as TGTGCCAGCAGCCATGCGACGGAGGGTAATGAAAAACTGTTTTTT. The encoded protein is CASSHATEGNEKLFF. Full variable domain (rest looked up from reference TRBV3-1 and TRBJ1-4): DTAVSQTPKYLVTQMGNDKSIKCEQNLGHDTMYWYKQDSKKFLKIMFSYNNKELIINETVPNRFSPKSPDKAHLNLHINSLELGDSAVYFCASSHATEGNEKLFFGSGTQLSVL.

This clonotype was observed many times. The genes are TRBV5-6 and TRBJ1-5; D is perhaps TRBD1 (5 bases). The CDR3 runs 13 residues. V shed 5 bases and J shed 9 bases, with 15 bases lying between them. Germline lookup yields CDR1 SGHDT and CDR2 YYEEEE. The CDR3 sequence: CASRRQGDGPQHF. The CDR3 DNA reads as TGTGCCAGCAGACGTCAGGGAGATGGGCCCCAGCATTTT.

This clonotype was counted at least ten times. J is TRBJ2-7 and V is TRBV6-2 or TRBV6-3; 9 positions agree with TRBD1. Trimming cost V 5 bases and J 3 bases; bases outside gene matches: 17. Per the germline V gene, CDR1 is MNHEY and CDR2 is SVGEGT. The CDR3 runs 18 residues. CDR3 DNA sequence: TGTGCCAGCAGTGAAACGGGGGGACGCGGGACAGGGAACTACGAGCAGTACTTC. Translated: CASSETGGRGTGNYEQYF.

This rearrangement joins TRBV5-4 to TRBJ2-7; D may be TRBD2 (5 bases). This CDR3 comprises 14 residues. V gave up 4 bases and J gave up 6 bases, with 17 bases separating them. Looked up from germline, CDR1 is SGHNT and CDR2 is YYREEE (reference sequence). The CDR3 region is CASSSGLVSIEQYF. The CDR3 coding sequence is TGTGCCAGCAGCAGTGGACTGGTTTCCATCGAGCAGTACTTC. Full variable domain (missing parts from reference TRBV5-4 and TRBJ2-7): ETGVTQSPTHLIKTRGQQVTLRCSSQSGHNTVSWYQQALGQGPQFIFQYYREEENGRGNFPPRFSGLQFPNYSSELNVNALELDDSALYLCASSSGLVSIEQYFGPGTRLTVT.

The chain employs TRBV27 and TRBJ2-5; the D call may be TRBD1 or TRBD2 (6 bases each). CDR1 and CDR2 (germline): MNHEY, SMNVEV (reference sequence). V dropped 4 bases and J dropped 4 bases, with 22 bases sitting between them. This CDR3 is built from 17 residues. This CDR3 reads CASSWSGSQGIRETQYF. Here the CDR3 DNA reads TGTGCCAGCAGTTGGAGCGGGTCACAGGGTATTCGAGAGACCCAGTACTTC.